The clone carrying this T cell receptor beta chain was detected ten times or more. The target antigen is unknown. Germline loops: CDR1 SNHLY, CDR2 FYNNEI. Trimming pared 7 bases from V and 4 bases from J, leaving 13 bases between. CDR3 length: 14 residues. This specimen belongs to a study of CD8 T cells in ankylosing spondylitis. TCRdb re-derived calls from the 5' RACE reads in MiXCR, one entry per CDR3 protein. The sample shows 350,000 to 450,000 distinct CDR3 sequences, 25% to 30% of them seen only once. Study-level findings and limits: As for the disease-linked clones, they showed a CD8+ phenotype and occurred at relatively low frequencies in peripheral blood. One TCR beta motif, made up of about 8 highly homologous variants, appeared characteristic of ankylosing spondylitis blood.

This TCR was recovered from a male donor with ankylosing spondylitis. V usage is TRBV2 and J usage is TRBJ2-2; perhaps TRBD1 as D (5 bases). Material: blood, either unsorted or a sorted T cell fraction (not recorded which). DNA of the CDR3: TGTGCCAGCAAAAGGACACAAAGCACCGGGGAGCTGTTTTTT. It translates to CASKRTQSTGELFF.